This T cell receptor beta chain was identified during a study of monozygotic twins with inflammatory bowel disease. Study results and caveats: Especially with disease activity, IBD patients shared fewer clonotypes with others than healthy twins did.

TCRdb reprocessed the 5' RACE reads, with one entry per CDR3 protein and no DNA. This sample's clone table lists over 350,000 distinct CDR3 sequences. The CDR3 extends over 16 amino acids. Germline CDR1 SGHNT, CDR2 YYREEE (reference sequence). On this clonotype itself: Its antigen is as yet unknown.

The chain links TRBV5-4 to TRBJ1-1; there is no DNA to check the TCRdb D call of TRBD1. This TCR was recovered from a human donor with ulcerative colitis or Crohn's disease, or a healthy co-twin of an affected twin (not recorded which). The sequenced material came from blood. The CDR3 loop is CANSPPRGGKRTEAFF.